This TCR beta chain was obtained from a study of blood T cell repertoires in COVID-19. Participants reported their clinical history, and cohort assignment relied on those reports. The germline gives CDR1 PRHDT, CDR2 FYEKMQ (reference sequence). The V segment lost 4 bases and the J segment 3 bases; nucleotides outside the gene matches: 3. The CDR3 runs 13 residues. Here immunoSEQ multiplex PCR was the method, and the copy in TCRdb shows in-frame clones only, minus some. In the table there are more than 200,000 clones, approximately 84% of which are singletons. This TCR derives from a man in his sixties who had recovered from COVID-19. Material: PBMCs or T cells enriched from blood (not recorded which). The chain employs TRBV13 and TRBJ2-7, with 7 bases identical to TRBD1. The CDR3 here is CASSSTGDYEQYF. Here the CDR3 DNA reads TGTGCCAGCAGCTCCACAGGGGACTACGAGCAGTACTTC.